The 19 T cell receptor beta chains below were found in one sample sequenced in a study of T cells in tuberculosis. Method: immunoSEQ multiplex PCR; TCRdb's copy keeps in-frame clones and lacks some. The top ten clones hold approximately 1.9% of a sample with 85,000 to 90,000 clones, more than 75% of them seen once. Cells were sorted from thawed PBMC rested overnight and stained with GMM-loaded CD1B tetramer, viability dye and anti-CD3. The lipid loaded on the CD1B tetramers was C32 glucose monomycolate from Rhodococcus equi. The sequencing sample was made of CD1b-GMM tetramer-negative cells sorted from PBMCs. The receptors here all came from an adult woman with latent tuberculosis.

This clone occurred once. This chain uses TRBV5-1 with TRBJ1-1; TRBD1 aligns across 9 bases. The CDR3 runs 17 residues. Germline CDR1 is SGHRS and CDR2 is YFSETQ. Trimming at V came to 4 bases and at J to 5 bases, leaving 15 bases not matched to a gene. CDR3 bases: TGCGCCAGCAGCCGGAGAACATTGACAGGGGGAATAACTGAAGCTTTCTTT. Residues: CASSRRTLTGGITEAFF.

The V call is TRBV5-3, the J call TRBJ2-1; TRBD2 agrees at 10 bases. TRBV5-3 is placed among ORFs of uncertain function. The CDR3 extends over 19 amino acids. Germline trimming cut 0 bases from V and 5 bases from J; bases unmatched to any gene: 14. Written as DNA, the CDR3 is TGTGCCAGAAGCTTGGCCAAGCCTAGCGGGGGACTGAATAACAATGAGCAGTTCTTC. Amino acids: CARSLAKPSGGLNNNEQFF.

The chain employs TRBV7-9 and TRBJ2-2; 8 bases are a match to TRBD1. V gave up 4 bases and J gave up 3 bases; unmatched junction bases: 16. Germline V CDR1 and CDR2: SEHNR, FQNEAQ (reference sequence). CDR3 size: 19 residues. CDR3 bases: TGTGCCAGCAGCTCAGATCTTCACCCCAGACAGGGGTACACCGGGGAGCTGTTTTTT. The encoded protein is CASSSDLHPRQGYTGELFF.

CDR3 in amino acids: CASSQETIVAGNTIYF. Written as DNA, the CDR3 is TGTGCCAGCAGCCAAGAAACAATCGTGGCTGGAAACACCATATATTTT. V gene TRBV4-2 combines with J gene TRBJ1-3, with D unclear. The CDR3 extends over 16 amino acids. Germline V lookup: CDR1 LGHNA, CDR2 YNFKEQ. The ends were cut back, 0 bases at V and 2 bases at J, with 11 bases in the middle.

This clone is a singleton in its sample. The chain has TRBV2 and TRBJ2-2, with no clear D. In germline, CDR1 is SNHLY, CDR2 FYNNEI. The CDR3 length is 14 residues. Between the trimmed V and J ends, which lost 8 bases and 0 bases, there was a span of 10 bases. In DNA form, the CDR3 reads TGTGCCAGCTCCCCCCAGACGAACACCGGGGAGCTGTTTTTT. Translating it yields CASSPQTNTGELFF.

This clone turned up a few times. The chain combines TRBV5-1 with TRBJ1-2, with D possibly matching TRBD1 (6 bases). Germline loops: CDR1 SGHRS, CDR2 YFSETQ. This CDR3 region has 17 residues. Trimming left V 2 bases short and J 2 bases short, with 19 bases between. The CDR3 DNA sequence: TGCGCCAGCAGCTTTATCACACCACAGGGCGGGAACTATGGCTACACCTTC. This encodes CASSFITPQGGNYGYTF.

The J gene is TRBJ2-7, the V gene TRBV4-2; D is unclear. V lost 2 bases and J 0 bases, leaving 8 bases between the germline ends. Per the germline V gene, CDR1 is LGHNA and CDR2 is YNFKEQ. The CDR3 covers 14 residues. CDR3 bases: TGTGCCAGCAGCCAAAAGACTGCCTCCTACGAGCAGTACTTC. This codes for CASSQKTASYEQYF.

This clone showed up just a few times. The chain couples TRBV14 to TRBJ2-2; maybe TRBD1 (5 bases). Germline CDR1 and CDR2: SGHDN and FVKESK. V was shortened by 5 bases and J by 0 bases, with 7 bases between the two germline ends. The CDR3 spans 14 residues. CDR3 amino acids: CASSARANTGELFF. In DNA, the CDR3 is TGTGCCAGCAGCGCCAGGGCGAACACCGGGGAGCTGTTTTTT.

J is TRBJ1-2 and V is TRBV5-1, with TRBD1 matching 8 bases. The V and J ends lost 3 bases and 2 bases, in that order; junction bases with no gene match: 0. From germline, CDR1 is SGHRS and CDR2 YFSETQ. The CDR3 covers 13 residues. The CDR3 DNA reads TGCGCCAGCAGCTGGACAGGGAACTATGGCTACACCTTC. This codes for CASSWTGNYGYTF.

The chain uses TRBV9 and TRBJ2-5; 8 bases are a match to TRBD2. This CDR3 comprises 17 residues. Germline V gives CDR1 SGDLS, CDR2 YYNGEE. V gave up 0 bases and J gave up 2 bases; unmatched junction bases: 9. The CDR3 spells CASSVDPAGAGQETQYF. The CDR3 coding sequence is TGTGCCAGCAGCGTAGATCCAGCGGGGGCCGGTCAAGAGACCCAGTACTTC.

The J gene is TRBJ2-7, the V gene TRBV6-1; a weak D match, TRBD1 (6 bases). The V and J ends lost 4 bases and 0 bases respectively, with 13 bases between them. CDR1 is MNHNS, CDR2 SASEGT, per germline. The CDR3 extends over 15 amino acids. Written as DNA, the CDR3 is TGTGCCAGCAGTGTTTGGACAGCGAGCTCCTACGAGCAGTACGTC. It encodes CASSVWTASSYEQYV.

The sample holds one count of this clone. The CDR3 loop reads CASGTVQETQYF. The DNA of the CDR3 is TGTGCCAGCGGGACAGTACAAGAGACCCAGTACTTC. The chain carries TRBV6-1 and TRBJ2-5; 7 bases agree with TRBD1. Germline CDR1 and CDR2: MNHNS and SASEGT. V trimming: 8 bases; J trimming: 2 bases; junction bases outside the gene matches: 2. The CDR3 spans 12 residues.

The chain has TRBV6-5 and TRBJ2-4; 7 nucleotides align to TRBD1. Trimming removed 6 bases from V and 0 bases from J; junction bases left unmatched: 5. CDR1 MNHEY and CDR2 SVGAGI come from the germline V gene. The CDR3 runs to 15 residues. CDR3 sequence: CASRATGEAKNIQYF. DNA of the CDR3: TGTGCCAGCAGGGCTACAGGGGAAGCCAAAAACATTCAGTACTTC.

The rearrangement joins TRBV5-8 to TRBJ2-2; 7 bases agree with TRBD2. V trimming: 5 bases; J trimming: 6 bases; junction bases outside the gene matches: 4. The germline V gene encodes CDR1 SGHTS and CDR2 YDEGEE. This CDR3 has 13 amino acids. The CDR3 here is CASRPGGPGELFF. The CDR3, as DNA: TGTGCCAGCAGGCCGGGGGGACCCGGGGAGCTGTTTTTT.

The chain couples TRBV19 to TRBJ2-3; the match to TRBD2 covers 7 bases. V lost 0 bases, J lost 2 bases, and 5 bases stayed unmatched. This CDR3 spans 16 amino acids. Per germline, CDR1 LNHDA and CDR2 SQIVND (reference sequence). The CDR3 reads CASSIEQRGVTDTQYF. In DNA form, the CDR3 reads TGTGCCAGTAGTATAGAGCAGCGGGGCGTCACAGATACGCAGTATTTT. Complete variable domain (other parts from reference TRBV19 and TRBJ2-3): DGGITQSPKYLFRKEGQNVTLSCEQNLNHDAMYWYRQDPGQGLRLIYYSQIVNDFQKGDIAEGYSVSREKKESFPLTVTSAQKNPTAFYLCASSIEQRGVTDTQYFGPGTRLTVL.

The chain is built from TRBV7-6 and TRBJ1-1; D is undetermined. Trimming removed 4 bases from V and 6 bases from J, with 18 bases in between. Germline V CDR1 and CDR2: SGHVS, FNYEAQ. The length of the CDR3 is 15 residues. The CDR3 protein is CASSSGFIGWSEAFF. DNA for the CDR3: TGTGCCAGCAGCTCAGGATTCATAGGCTGGTCTGAAGCTTTCTTT.

The rearrangement links TRBV7-2 to TRBJ2-1; D gene ambiguous. This CDR3 is 13 amino acids long. Germline V gives CDR1 SGHTA, CDR2 FQGNSA. Trimming took off 4 bases at V and 2 bases at J, with 6 bases between the two ends. In nucleotides, the CDR3 is TGTGCCAGCAGCTCCGCGGCCTACAATGAGCAGTTCTTC. This codes for CASSSAAYNEQFF.

J is TRBJ2-1 and V is TRBV28; 7 bases line up with TRBD2. This CDR3 comprises 12 residues. V shed 8 bases, J shed 15 bases, and the junction held 13 bases outside the gene matches. Germline assignment: CDR1 MDHEN and CDR2 SYDVKM. The CDR3 sequence: CASDKGTTKRFF. The CDR3 DNA sequence: TGTGCCAGCGATAAGGGGACTACGAAGCGGTTCTTC.

The genes are TRBV19 and TRBJ1-6; the D gene is possibly TRBD1 (6 bases). The germline gives CDR1 LNHDA, CDR2 SQIVND (reference sequence). Between the trimmed V and J ends, which lost 4 bases and 8 bases, there was a span of 12 bases. The CDR3 totals 14 residues. CDR3 amino acids: CASSTGERDSPLHF. The CDR3 nucleotides read TGTGCCAGTAGTACAGGGGAAAGGGATTCACCCCTCCACTTT.